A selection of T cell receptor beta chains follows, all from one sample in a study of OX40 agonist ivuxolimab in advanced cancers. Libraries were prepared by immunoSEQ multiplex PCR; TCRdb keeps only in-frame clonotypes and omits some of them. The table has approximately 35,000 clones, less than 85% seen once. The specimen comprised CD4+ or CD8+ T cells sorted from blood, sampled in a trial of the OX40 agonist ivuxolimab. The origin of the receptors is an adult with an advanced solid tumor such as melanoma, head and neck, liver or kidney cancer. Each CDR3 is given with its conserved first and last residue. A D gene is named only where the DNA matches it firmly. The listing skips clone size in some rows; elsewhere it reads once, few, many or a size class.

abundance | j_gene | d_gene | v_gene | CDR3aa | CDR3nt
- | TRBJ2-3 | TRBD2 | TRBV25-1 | CASSEWGEGPTDTQYF | TGTGCCAGCAGTGAATGGGGGGAGGGTCCCACAGATACGCAGTATTTT
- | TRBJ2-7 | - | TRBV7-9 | CASSLEAYEQYF | TGTGCCAGCAGCTTAGAGGCCTACGAGCAGTACTTC
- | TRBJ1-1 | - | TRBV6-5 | CASSYSAGTSTEAFF | TGTGCCAGCAGTTACTCGGCAGGGACGAGCACTGAAGCTTTCTTT
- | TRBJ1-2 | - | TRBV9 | CASSVGGGSYGYTF | TGTGCCAGCAGCGTAGGCGGGGGGAGCTATGGCTACACCTTC
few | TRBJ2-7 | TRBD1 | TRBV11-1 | CASSTWDRAYEQYF | TGTGCCAGCAGCACCTGGGACAGGGCCTACGAGCAGTACTTC
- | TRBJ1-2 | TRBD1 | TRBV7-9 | CASSAWDRDYGYTF | TGTGCCAGCAGCGCTTGGGACAGGGACTATGGCTACACCTTC
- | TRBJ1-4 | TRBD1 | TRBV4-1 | CASSHLGTQGVKLFF | TGCGCCAGCAGCCACCTCGGGACACAGGGGGTAAAACTGTTTTTT
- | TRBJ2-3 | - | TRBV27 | CASSPRTDTQYF | TGTGCCAGCAGTCCGCGCACAGATACGCAGTATTTT
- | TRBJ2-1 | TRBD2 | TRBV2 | CASSEAGGDSYNEQFF | TGTGCCAGCAGTGAAGCGGGGGGGGACTCCTACAATGAGCAGTTCTTC
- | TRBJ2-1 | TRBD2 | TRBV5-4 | CASSDLSTGGSYNEQFF | TGTGCCAGCAGCGATTTGTCCACCGGGGGGTCTTACAATGAGCAGTTCTTC
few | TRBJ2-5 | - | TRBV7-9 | CASSPWKSQETQYF | TGTGCCAGCAGCCCATGGAAGTCCCAAGAGACCCAGTACTTC
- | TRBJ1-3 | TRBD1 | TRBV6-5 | CASSLDRGGNTIYF | TGTGCCAGCAGCCTCGACAGGGGGGGAAACACCATATATTTT
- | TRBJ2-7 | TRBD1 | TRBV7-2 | CASSPGGGYEQYF | TGTGCCAGCAGCCCAGGGGGCGGGTACGAGCAGTACTTC
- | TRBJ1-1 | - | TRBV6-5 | CASNVQDSNTEAFF | TGTGCCAGCAATGTGCAGGACTCTAACACTGAAGCTTTCTTT
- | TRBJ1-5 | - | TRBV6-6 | CASSYAGGNQPQHF | TGTGCCAGCAGTTACGCGGGGGGGAATCAGCCCCAGCATTTT
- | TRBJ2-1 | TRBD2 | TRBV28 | CASSLLGSVLAGFYNEQFF | TGTGCCAGCAGTTTATTGGGCTCAGTTCTAGCGGGATTCTACAATGAGCAGTTCTTC
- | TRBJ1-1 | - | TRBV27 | CASSLSRYLDAEAFF | TGTGCCAGCAGTTTATCCCGCTACTTAGACGCTGAAGCTTTCTTT
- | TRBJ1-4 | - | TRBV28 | CASDGGGRLGNEKLFF | TGTGCCAGCGATGGAGGGGGGCGCCTTGGGAATGAAAAACTGTTTTTT
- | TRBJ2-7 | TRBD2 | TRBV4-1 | CASSQLAGEGGEQYF | TGCGCCAGCAGCCAACTAGCGGGGGAGGGAGGAGAGCAGTACTTC
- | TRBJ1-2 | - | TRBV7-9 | CASSSGVGSGLGGYTF | TGTGCCAGCAGCTCAGGAGTTGGATCAGGGCTGGGTGGCTACACCTTC
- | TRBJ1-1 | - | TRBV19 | CASSIGAHTEAFF | TGTGCCAGTAGTATTGGTGCCCACACTGAAGCTTTCTTT
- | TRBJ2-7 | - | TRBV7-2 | CASSLYQGYEQYF | TGTGCCAGCAGCTTGTATCAGGGTTACGAGCAGTACTTC